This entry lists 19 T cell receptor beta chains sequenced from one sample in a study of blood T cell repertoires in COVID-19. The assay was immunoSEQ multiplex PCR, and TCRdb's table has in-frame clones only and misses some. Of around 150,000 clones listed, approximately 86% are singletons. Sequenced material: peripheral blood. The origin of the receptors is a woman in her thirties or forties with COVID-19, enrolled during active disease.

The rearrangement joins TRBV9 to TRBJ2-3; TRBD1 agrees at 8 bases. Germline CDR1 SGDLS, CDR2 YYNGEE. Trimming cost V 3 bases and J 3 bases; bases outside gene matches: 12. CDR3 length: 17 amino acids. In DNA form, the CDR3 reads TGTGCCAGCAGCGCCCCTGGACAGGGCGTAGGGACAGATACGCAGTATTTT. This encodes CASSAPGQGVGTDTQYF.

The CDR3 DNA follows: TGTGCCAGGGTGTCAGGCTTGCAGCCCATGAACACTGAAGCTTTCTTT. This gives the protein CARVSGLQPMNTEAFF. The rearrangement links TRBV6-4 to TRBJ1-1, with D unresolved. The germline V gene has CDR1 MRHNA and CDR2 SNTAGT. CDR3 length: 16 amino acids. Trimming took off 9 bases at V and 0 bases at J, with 20 bases between the two ends.

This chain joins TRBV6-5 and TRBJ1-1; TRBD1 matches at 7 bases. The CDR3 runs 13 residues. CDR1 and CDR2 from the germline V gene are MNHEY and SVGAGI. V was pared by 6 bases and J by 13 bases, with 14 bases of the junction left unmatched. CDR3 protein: CASSPWRDSEYFF. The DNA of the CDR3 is TGTGCCAGCAGCCCATGGCGGGACAGCGAGTATTTCTTT.

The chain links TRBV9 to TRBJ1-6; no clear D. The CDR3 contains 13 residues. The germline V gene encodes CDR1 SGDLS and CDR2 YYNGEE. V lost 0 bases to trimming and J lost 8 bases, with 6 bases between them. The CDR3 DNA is TGTGCCAGCAGCGTAGGTCCCGATTCACCCCTCCACTTT. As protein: CASSVGPDSPLHF. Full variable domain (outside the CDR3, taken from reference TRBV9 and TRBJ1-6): DSGVTQTPKHLITATGQRVTLRCSPRSGDLSVYWYQQSLDQGLQFLIQYYNGEERAKGNILERFSAQQFPDLHSELNLSSLELGDSALYFCASSVGPDSPLHFGNGTRLTVT.

CDR3 sequence reads: CATGTEGTQYF. The CDR3 bases are TGTGCCACTGGGACAGAGGGTACGCAGTATTTT. This chain uses TRBV10-3 with TRBJ2-3; 7 bases map to TRBD1. V shed 10 bases and J 8 bases; nucleotides not matched to a gene: 6. The CDR3 is made up of 11 amino acids. Germline values: CDR1 ENHRY, CDR2 SYGVKD.

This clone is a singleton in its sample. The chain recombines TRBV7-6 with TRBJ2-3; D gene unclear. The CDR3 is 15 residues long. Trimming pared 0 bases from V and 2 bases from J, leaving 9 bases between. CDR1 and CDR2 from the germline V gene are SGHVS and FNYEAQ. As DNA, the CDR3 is TGTGCCAGCAGCTTAGCGTGGGCCAACACAGATACGCAGTATTTT. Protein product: CASSLAWANTDTQYF. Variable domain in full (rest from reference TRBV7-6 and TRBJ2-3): GAGVSQSPRYKVTKRGQDVALRCDPISGHVSLYWYRQALGQGPEFLTYFNYEAQQDKSGLPNDRFSAERPEGSISTLTIQRTEQRDSAMYRCASSLAWANTDTQYFGPGTRLTVL.

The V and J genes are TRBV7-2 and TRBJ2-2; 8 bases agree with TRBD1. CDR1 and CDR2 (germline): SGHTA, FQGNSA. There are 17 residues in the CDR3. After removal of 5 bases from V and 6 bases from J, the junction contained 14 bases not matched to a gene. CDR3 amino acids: CASSVRDRHLRAGELFF. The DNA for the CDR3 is TGTGCCAGCAGCGTCCGGGACAGGCATCTACGGGCCGGGGAGCTGTTTTTT.

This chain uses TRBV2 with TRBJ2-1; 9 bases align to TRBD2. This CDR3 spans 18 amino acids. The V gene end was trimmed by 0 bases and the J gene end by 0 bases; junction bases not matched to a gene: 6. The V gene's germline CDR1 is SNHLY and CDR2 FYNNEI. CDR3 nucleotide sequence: TGTGCCAGCAGTGAAGCGCTATCAGCGGGGGGCTCCTACAATGAGCAGTTCTTC. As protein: CASSEALSAGGSYNEQFF.

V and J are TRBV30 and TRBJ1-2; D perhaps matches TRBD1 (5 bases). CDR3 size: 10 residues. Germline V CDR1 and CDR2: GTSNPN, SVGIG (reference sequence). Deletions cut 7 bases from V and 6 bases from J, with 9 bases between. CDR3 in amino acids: CALGVNGYTF. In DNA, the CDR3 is TGTGCCTTAGGGGTTAATGGCTACACCTTC.

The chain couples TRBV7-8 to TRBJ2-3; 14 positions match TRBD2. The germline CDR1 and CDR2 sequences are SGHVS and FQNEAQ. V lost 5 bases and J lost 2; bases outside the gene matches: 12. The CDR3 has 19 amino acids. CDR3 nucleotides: TGTGCCAGCAGCCGACGAGGGACTAGCGGGAGAGCCTCCACAGATACGCAGTATTTT. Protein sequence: CASSRRGTSGRASTDTQYF. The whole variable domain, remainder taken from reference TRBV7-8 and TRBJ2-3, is GAGVSQSPRYKVAKRGQDVALRCDPISGHVSLFWYQQALGQGPEFLTYFQNEAQLDKSGLPSDRFFAERPEGSVSTLKIQRTQQEDSAVYLCASSRRGTSGRASTDTQYFGPGTRLTVL.

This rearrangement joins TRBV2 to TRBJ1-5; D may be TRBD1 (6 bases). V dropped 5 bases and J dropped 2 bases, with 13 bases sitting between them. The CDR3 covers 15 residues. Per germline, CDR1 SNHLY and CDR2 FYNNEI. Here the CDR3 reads CASSPDRFGNQPQHF. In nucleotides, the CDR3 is TGTGCCAGCAGTCCGGACAGATTTGGCAATCAGCCCCAGCATTTT.

CDR3 region: CAWMYGGESSYEQYF. The CDR3 region has the DNA TGTGCCTGGATGTACGGCGGGGAGAGCTCCTACGAGCAGTACTTC. This chain joins TRBV30 and TRBJ2-7; D is possibly TRBD2 (6 bases). Germline CDR1 is GTSNPN and CDR2 is SVGIG (reference sequence). This CDR3 is built from 15 residues. V lost 4 bases, J lost 0 bases, and 16 bases lay in between.

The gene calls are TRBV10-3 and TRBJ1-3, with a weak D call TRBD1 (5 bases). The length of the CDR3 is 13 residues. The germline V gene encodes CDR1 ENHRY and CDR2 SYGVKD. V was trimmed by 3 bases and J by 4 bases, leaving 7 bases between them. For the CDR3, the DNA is TGTGCCATCAGTGACGGGGGGGGAAACACCATATATTTT. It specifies CAISDGGGNTIYF.

The CDR3 sequence is CASSQSGTGNTDTQYF. Written as DNA, the CDR3 is TGTGCCAGCAGCCAATCCGGGACAGGGAACACAGATACGCAGTATTTT. The chain links TRBV16 to TRBJ2-3, with 9 bases lining up with TRBD1. Germline CDR1 reads KGHSY; CDR2 reads FQNENV. This CDR3 comprises 16 residues. V trimming: 0 bases; J trimming: 2 bases; junction bases outside the gene matches: 3.

The CDR3: CASRDIRYTF. Written as DNA, the CDR3 is TGTGCCAGCCGGGACATACGCTACACCTTC. The rearrangement links TRBV28 to TRBJ1-2; D is possibly TRBD1 (6 bases). The CDR3 has 10 amino acids. Germline CDR1 reads MDHEN; CDR2 reads SYDVKM. Trimming took off 8 bases at V and 9 bases at J, with 10 bases between the two ends.

CDR3 coding DNA: TGTGCCAGCAGTTTTCTCGAGGGGGATCAGCCCCAGCATTTT. This encodes CASSFLEGDQPQHF. The V call is TRBV28, the J call TRBJ1-5, with a weak D call TRBD1 (6 bases). The V end lost 3 bases, the J end lost 5 bases, and 11 bases lay between the germline ends. Germline CDR1 and CDR2: MDHEN and SYDVKM. CDR3 length equals 14 residues.

CDR3 sequence reads: CASSYTRDSQFF. CDR3 sequence (DNA): TGTGCCAGCAGTTATACCCGGGATTCGCAGTTCTTC. V gene TRBV28 combines with J gene TRBJ2-1, with D possibly being TRBD2 (5 bases). V was shortened by 4 bases and J by 12 bases, with 13 bases between the two germline ends. CDR1 MDHEN and CDR2 SYDVKM come from the germline V gene. CDR3 length: 12 residues.

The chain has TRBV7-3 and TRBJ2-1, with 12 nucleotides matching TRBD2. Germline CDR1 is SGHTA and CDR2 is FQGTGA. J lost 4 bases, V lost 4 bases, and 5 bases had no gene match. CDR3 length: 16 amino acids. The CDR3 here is CASSSAGTSGYNEQFF. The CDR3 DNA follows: TGTGCCAGCAGCTCCGCCGGGACTAGCGGGTACAATGAGCAGTTCTTC.

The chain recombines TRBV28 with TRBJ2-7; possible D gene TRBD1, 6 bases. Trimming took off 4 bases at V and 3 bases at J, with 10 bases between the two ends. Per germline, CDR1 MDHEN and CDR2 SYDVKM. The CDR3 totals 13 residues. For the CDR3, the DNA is TGTGCCAGCAGTTCAGGGGTAGTCTACGAGCAGTACTTC. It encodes CASSSGVVYEQYF.